One and the same sample provided the 27 T cell receptor beta chains below, sequenced in a study of T cell responses to AZD1222 COVID-19 vaccine. The data were produced by immunoSEQ multiplex PCR, yet TCRdb's version contains in-frame clones alone and is incomplete. The table records 130,000 or so clones, 85% to 90% of them present only once. Specimen: peripheral blood, collected on day 0 of AZD1222 vaccination. The receptors come from an adult in good health.

This rearrangement joins TRBV6-5 to TRBJ1-1; 8 bases fit TRBD1. Unmatched junction bases numbered 3, after V lost 0 bases and J lost 3 bases. Germline CDR1 reads MNHEY; CDR2 reads SVGAGI. There are 15 residues in the CDR3. This CDR3 is CASSYSRTGYTEAFF. As DNA, the CDR3 is TGTGCCAGCAGTTACTCAAGGACAGGGTACACTGAAGCTTTCTTT.

In this sample, this clone turned up once. The gene calls are TRBV7-2 and TRBJ2-7, with TRBD1 matching over 10 bases. CDR3 length equals 15 residues. Unmatched junction bases numbered 9, after V lost 7 bases and J lost 3 bases. Germline CDR1 and CDR2: SGHTA and FQGNSA. The CDR3 nucleotides read TGTGCCAGCACCAAAGGGGGACAGGGGATCTACGAGCAGTACTTC. Encoded protein: CASTKGGQGIYEQYF.

This clone has a handful of counts. The V and J genes are TRBV15 and TRBJ2-2; no definite D call. Germline CDR1 LNHNV, CDR2 YYDKDF (reference sequence). This CDR3 has 14 amino acids. Trimming removed 0 bases at V and 9 bases at J, with 11 bases between. CDR3 sequence reads: CATSRDRALRELFF. CDR3 in DNA: TGTGCCACCAGCAGAGATAGGGCCCTACGGGAGCTGTTTTTT.

Of note for this clone: Different DNA sequences within this sample yield the same CDR3. The rearrangement links TRBV6-5 to TRBJ2-7; no clear D gene. V lost 0 bases and J lost 0, with 9 bases in between. CDR3 length equals 15 residues. The V gene's germline CDR1 is MNHEY and CDR2 SVGAGI. The CDR3 region has the DNA TGTGCCAGCAGTTACTCTCTCGACTCCTCCTACGAGCAGTACTTC. This translates into CASSYSLDSSYEQYF.

The chain is built from TRBV6-6 and TRBJ1-4, with 8 bases matching TRBD1. With V trimmed by 5 bases and J by 7 bases, 9 bases remained unmatched. The germline CDR1 and CDR2 sequences are MNHNY and SVGAGI (reference sequence). The CDR3 loop spans 15 amino acids. This chain's CDR3 is CASSRSDREIEKLFF. In nucleotides, the CDR3 is TGTGCCAGCAGTCGATCGGACAGGGAAATTGAAAAACTGTTTTTT.

The chain is built from TRBV7-3 and TRBJ2-1; 8 bases are shared with TRBD2. Trimming at V came to 0 bases and at J to 3 bases, leaving 4 bases not matched to a gene. Per germline, CDR1 SGHTA and CDR2 FQGTGA. The CDR3 has 16 amino acids. The CDR3 sequence: CASSLTGTRIYNEQFF. Here the CDR3 DNA reads TGTGCCAGCAGCTTAACGGGGACTAGAATCTACAATGAGCAGTTCTTC.

V usage is TRBV15 and J usage is TRBJ1-5; D ambiguous. Germline CDR1 and CDR2: LNHNV and YYDKDF (reference sequence). V dropped 5 bases and J dropped 0 bases, with 11 bases sitting between them. The CDR3 totals 15 residues. The CDR3: CATSYDPYSNQPQHF. Here the CDR3 DNA reads TGTGCCACCAGCTACGATCCCTATAGCAATCAGCCCCAGCATTTT.

This chain links TRBV5-1 with TRBJ1-1; the match to TRBD1 covers 7 bases. V gave up 2 bases and J gave up 4 bases; unmatched junction bases: 5. CDR1 SGHRS and CDR2 YFSETQ come from the germline V gene. The CDR3 loop spans 14 amino acids. CDR3 sequence reads: CASSLTGDGTEAFF. The CDR3 DNA is TGCGCCAGCAGCTTAACAGGGGACGGCACTGAAGCTTTCTTT. The complete variable domain, with remaining parts taken from reference TRBV5-1 and TRBJ1-1, reads KAGVTQTPRYLIKTRGQQVTLSCSPISGHRSVSWYQQTPGQGLQFLFEYFSETQRNKGNFPGRFSGRQFSNSRSEMNVSTLELGDSALYLCASSLTGDGTEAFFGQGTRLTVV.

The J gene is TRBJ2-5, the V gene TRBV7-7, with 7 bases lining up with TRBD1. This CDR3 region has 18 residues. The germline V gene encodes CDR1 SSHAT and CDR2 FNYEAQ (reference sequence). Trimming cost V 5 bases and J 4 bases; bases outside gene matches: 19. The CDR3, as DNA: TGTGCCAGCAGCGGGGGTTTAGGATGGGGCCGGGACAGAGAGACCCAGTACTTC. Amino acid sequence: CASSGGLGWGRDRETQYF.

The CDR3 is CASSLRASSSYEQYF. CDR3 bases: TGTGCCAGCAGTTTACGGGCTAGTTCCTCCTACGAGCAGTACTTC. The V and J genes are TRBV27 and TRBJ2-7; D unclear. Germline CDR1 and CDR2: MNHEY and SMNVEV (reference sequence). This CDR3 is built from 15 residues. Trimming left V 2 bases short and J 0 bases short, with 11 bases between.

The V and J genes are TRBV4-2 and TRBJ2-7; D call uncertain. Germline-derived CDR1 and CDR2 are LGHNA and YNFKEQ. This CDR3 comprises 16 residues. Trimming pared 0 bases from V and 3 bases from J, leaving 15 bases between. The CDR3 region has the DNA TGTGCCAGCAGCCAAGATCCCCAGAGAATTGACTACGAGCAGTACTTC. This codes for CASSQDPQRIDYEQYF.

V usage is TRBV4-3 and J usage is TRBJ1-2; D may be TRBD1 (6 bases). Germline lookup yields CDR1 LGHNA and CDR2 YSLEER. CDR3 size: 15 residues. Trimming took 1 base from V and 7 from J, leaving 16 bases between them. The CDR3 DNA is TGCGCCAGCAGCCAAGGACAGGAGAGATTTGGTGGCTACACCTTC. This gives the protein CASSQGQERFGGYTF.

The chain is built from TRBV11-2 and TRBJ2-5; no clear D. From germline, CDR1 is SGHAT and CDR2 FQNNGV. Trimming left V 5 bases short and J 4 bases short, with 14 bases between. The CDR3 contains 14 residues. The CDR3 DNA is TGTGCCAGCAGCCCACTAAGGTTCACAGAGACCCAGTACTTC. As protein: CASSPLRFTETQYF.

This sequence joins TRBV2 and TRBJ1-2; 10 bases fit TRBD1. The CDR3 is 14 amino acids. V trimming: 5 bases; J trimming: 6 bases; junction bases outside the gene matches: 6. Germline V gene data show CDR1 as SNHLY and CDR2 as FYNNEI. This CDR3 reads CASSLTDRGNGYTF. The CDR3 region has the DNA TGTGCCAGCAGTCTTACGGACAGGGGGAATGGCTACACCTTC. Drawing the rest from reference TRBV2 and TRBJ1-2, the complete variable domain is EPEVTQTPSHQVTQMGQEVILRCVPISNHLYFYWYRQILGQKVEFLVSFYNNEISEKSEIFDDQFSVERPDGSNFTLKIRSTKLEDSAMYFCASSLTDRGNGYTFGSGTRLTVV.

J is TRBJ2-1 and V is TRBV29-1, with 8 bases lining up with TRBD2. Germline loops: CDR1 SQVTM, CDR2 ANQGSEA. V trimming: 1 base; J trimming: 2 bases; junction bases outside the gene matches: 7. The CDR3 length is 16 residues. CDR3 DNA sequence: TGCAGCGTTGAAGTGCCACTAGCGGAGGCCTACAATGAGCAGTTCTTC. Its translation: CSVEVPLAEAYNEQFF.

Concerning this clone: One junction end disagrees with the germline gene, perhaps due to a read error. V usage is TRBV7-2 and J usage is TRBJ2-1; D is uncertain. CDR1 SGHTA and CDR2 FQGNSA come from the germline V gene. CDR3 size: 13 residues. The CDR3 coding sequence is TGTGCCAGCAGCCCCCCCGCCCTCCACCCTAGGCTCTTC. Translating gives CASSPPALHPRLF.

There are a few counts of this clone. The chain links TRBV7-2 to TRBJ2-3, with a weak D call TRBD2 (6 bases). In germline, CDR1 is SGHTA, CDR2 FQGNSA. Trimming left V 5 bases short and J 5 bases short, with 11 bases between. CDR3 length equals 13 residues. Here the CDR3 reads CASSPGTLDTQYF. In DNA, the CDR3 is TGTGCCAGCAGCCCTGGGACTTTAGATACGCAGTATTTT. The complete variable domain, with remaining parts taken from reference TRBV7-2 and TRBJ2-3, reads GAGVSQSPSNKVTEKGKDVELRCDPISGHTALYWYRQSLGQGLEFLIYFQGNSAPDKSGLPSDRFSAERTGGSVSTLTIQRTQQEDSAVYLCASSPGTLDTQYFGPGTRLTVL.

This chain uses TRBV27 with TRBJ2-2; D is unresolved. The CDR3 runs to 12 residues. With 1 base removed from V and 8 bases from J, the gap between germline ends came to 5 bases. Germline V CDR1 and CDR2: MNHEY, SMNVEV (reference sequence). This CDR3 reads CASSLLSGELFF. CDR3 in DNA: TGTGCCAGCAGTTTATTGTCGGGGGAGCTGTTTTTT.

V usage is TRBV10-3 and J usage is TRBJ2-3; tentative D call: TRBD2 (7 bases). Trimming took off 2 bases at V and 2 bases at J, with 11 bases between the two ends. CDR3 size: 15 residues. Germline V gene lookup returns CDR1 ENHRY and CDR2 SYGVKD. CDR3 sequence reads: CAISEAGATTDTQYF. The CDR3 nucleotides read TGTGCCATCAGTGAGGCGGGGGCTACCACAGATACGCAGTATTTT.

This clone occurred once. This chain links TRBV11-3 with TRBJ1-1, with 7 bases fitting TRBD1. CDR1 and CDR2 from the germline V gene are SGHNT and YENEEA. The ends lost 5 bases at V and 4 bases at J; junction bases unmatched: 7. The CDR3 extends over 14 amino acids. In DNA form, the CDR3 reads TGTGCCAGCAGCAAAGGGACAGTTGGCACTGAAGCTTTCTTT. Protein product: CASSKGTVGTEAFF.

This chain uses TRBV3-1 (or the pseudogene TRBV3-2) with TRBJ2-2; tentatively, D is TRBD1 or TRBD2 (6 bases each). This CDR3 region has 16 residues. V lost 0 bases to trimming and J lost 7 bases, with 15 bases between them. Germline-derived CDR1 and CDR2 are LGHDT and YNNKEL (reference sequence). The CDR3 here is CASSQEGGGRGGELFF. Written as DNA, the CDR3 is TGTGCCAGCAGCCAAGAAGGAGGGGGGCGAGGCGGGGAGCTGTTTTTT.

The chain couples TRBV27 to TRBJ1-4; D call uncertain. V dropped 5 bases and J dropped 4 bases, with 11 bases sitting between them. The germline V gene encodes CDR1 MNHEY and CDR2 SMNVEV (reference sequence). The CDR3 is 14 residues long. The chain's CDR3 is CASSPLRDNEKLFF. CDR3 nucleotides: TGTGCCAGCAGTCCGCTACGGGATAATGAAAAACTGTTTTTT.

The chain is built from TRBV5-6 and TRBJ1-2, with D unclear. CDR1 is SGHDT, CDR2 YYEEEE, per germline. The V and J ends lost 2 bases and 0 bases respectively, with 11 bases between them. This CDR3 spans 15 amino acids. The CDR3 nucleotides are TGTGCCAGCAGCTTTCGACCCCTAGCTAACTATGGCTACACCTTC. Protein product: CASSFRPLANYGYTF.

The chain carries TRBV7-2 and TRBJ1-2; no firm D call. The CDR3 loop spans 14 amino acids. Looked up from germline, CDR1 is SGHTA and CDR2 is FQGNSA. V dropped 3 bases and J dropped 4 bases, with 12 bases sitting between them. Here the CDR3 DNA reads TGTGCCAGCAGCTTGCCGTTTTTTAGCTATGGCTACACCTTC. As protein: CASSLPFFSYGYTF.

The chain carries TRBV5-1 and TRBJ2-3, with 7 nucleotides matching TRBD1. CDR1 is SGHRS and CDR2 is YFSETQ in the germline V gene. The CDR3 sequence is 15 residues long. With V trimmed by 4 bases and J by 4 bases, 9 bases remained unmatched. CDR3 loop: CASSGTGQWPDTQYF. CDR3 coding DNA: TGCGCCAGCAGCGGTACGGGACAGTGGCCAGATACGCAGTATTTT.

CDR3 bases: TGTGCCAGCAACCCCCGGGACAGGGTTTACGAGCAGTACTTC. Its translation is CASNPRDRVYEQYF. The V gene is TRBV7-8, the J gene TRBJ2-7, with 9 bases matching TRBD1. From germline, CDR1 is SGHVS and CDR2 FQNEAQ. V was pared by 7 bases and J by 4 bases, with 8 bases of the junction left unmatched. The CDR3 totals 14 residues.

The rearrangement joins TRBV6-6 to TRBJ1-5; D gene unclear. V lost 2 bases and J 2 bases, leaving 1 base between the germline ends. Germline V gene lookup returns CDR1 MNHNY and CDR2 SVGAGI (reference sequence). This CDR3 has 12 residues. CDR3 sequence reads: CASSYGNQPQHF. CDR3 DNA sequence: TGTGCCAGCAGTTACGGCAATCAGCCCCAGCATTTT.